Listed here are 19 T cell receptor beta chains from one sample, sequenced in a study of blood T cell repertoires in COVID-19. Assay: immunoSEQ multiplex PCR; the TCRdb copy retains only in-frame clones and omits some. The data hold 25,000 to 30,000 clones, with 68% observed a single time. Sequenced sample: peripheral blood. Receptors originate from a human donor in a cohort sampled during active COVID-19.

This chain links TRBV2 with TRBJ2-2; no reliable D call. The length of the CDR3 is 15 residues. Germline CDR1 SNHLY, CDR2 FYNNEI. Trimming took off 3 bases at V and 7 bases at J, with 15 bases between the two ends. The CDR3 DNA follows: TGTGCCAGCAGTGATAGGAGAGTCTCTGGCGGGGAGCTGTTTTTT. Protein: CASSDRRVSGGELFF.

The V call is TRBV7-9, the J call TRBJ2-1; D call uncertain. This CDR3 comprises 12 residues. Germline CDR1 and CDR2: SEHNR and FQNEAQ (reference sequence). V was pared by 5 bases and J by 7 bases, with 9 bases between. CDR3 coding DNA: TGTGCCAGCAGCCCTCCGCGGAATGAGCAGTTCTTC. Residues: CASSPPRNEQFF.

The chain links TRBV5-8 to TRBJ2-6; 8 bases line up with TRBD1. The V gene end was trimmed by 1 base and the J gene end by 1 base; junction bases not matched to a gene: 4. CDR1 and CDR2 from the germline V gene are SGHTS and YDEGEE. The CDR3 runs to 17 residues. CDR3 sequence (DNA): TGTGCCAGCAGCTTGCAGGGGGCTTGGTCTGGGGCCAACGTCCTGACTTTC. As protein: CASSLQGAWSGANVLTF.

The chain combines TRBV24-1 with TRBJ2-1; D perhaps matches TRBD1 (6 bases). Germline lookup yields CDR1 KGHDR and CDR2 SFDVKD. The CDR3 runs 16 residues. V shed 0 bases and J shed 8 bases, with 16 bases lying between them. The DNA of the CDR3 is TGTGCCACCAGTGATTTGCAACAGGGTGGATTGGATGAGCAGTTCTTC. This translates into CATSDLQQGGLDEQFF.

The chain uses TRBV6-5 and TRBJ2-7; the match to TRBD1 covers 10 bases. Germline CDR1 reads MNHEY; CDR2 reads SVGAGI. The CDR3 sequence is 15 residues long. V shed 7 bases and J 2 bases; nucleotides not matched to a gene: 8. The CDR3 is CASTLLGTGAYEQYF. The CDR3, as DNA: TGTGCCAGCACCTTATTGGGGACAGGGGCCTACGAGCAGTACTTC.

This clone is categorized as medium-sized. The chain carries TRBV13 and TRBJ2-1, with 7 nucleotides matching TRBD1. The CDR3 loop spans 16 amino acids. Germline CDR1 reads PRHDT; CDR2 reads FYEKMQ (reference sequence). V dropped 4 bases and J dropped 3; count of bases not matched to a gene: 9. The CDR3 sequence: CASSSPGTELYNEQFF. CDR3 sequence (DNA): TGTGCCAGCAGCTCCCCCGGGACAGAACTCTACAATGAGCAGTTCTTC.

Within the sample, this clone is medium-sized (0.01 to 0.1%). The CDR3 region is CASRPEGAYNEQFF. DNA for the CDR3: TGTGCCAGCAGGCCTGAGGGGGCCTACAATGAGCAGTTCTTC. This chain links TRBV7-9 with TRBJ2-1, with D possibly matching TRBD1 (6 bases). V lost 6 bases, J lost 2 bases, and 11 bases lay in between. This CDR3 has 14 amino acids. Germline CDR1 is SEHNR and CDR2 is FQNEAQ (reference sequence).

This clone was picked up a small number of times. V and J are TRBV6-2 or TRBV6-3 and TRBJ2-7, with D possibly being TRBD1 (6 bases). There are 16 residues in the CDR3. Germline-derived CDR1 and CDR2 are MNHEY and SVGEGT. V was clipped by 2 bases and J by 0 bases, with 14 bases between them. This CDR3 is CASSYEWTVYSYEQYF. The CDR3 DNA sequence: TGTGCCAGCAGTTACGAATGGACAGTTTACTCCTACGAGCAGTACTTC.

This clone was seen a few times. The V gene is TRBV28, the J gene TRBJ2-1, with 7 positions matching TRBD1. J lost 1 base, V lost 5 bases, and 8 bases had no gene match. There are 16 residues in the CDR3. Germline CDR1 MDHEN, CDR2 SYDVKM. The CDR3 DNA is TGTGCCAGCAGTCCTGGGGCAGGGGGATCCTACAATGAGCAGTTCTTC. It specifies CASSPGAGGSYNEQFF. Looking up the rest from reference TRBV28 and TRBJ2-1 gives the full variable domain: DVKVTQSSRYLVKRTGEKVFLECVQDMDHENMFWYRQDPGLGLRLIYFSYDVKMKEKGDIPEGYSVSREKKERFSLILESASTNQTSMYLCASSPGAGGSYNEQFFGPGTRLTVL.

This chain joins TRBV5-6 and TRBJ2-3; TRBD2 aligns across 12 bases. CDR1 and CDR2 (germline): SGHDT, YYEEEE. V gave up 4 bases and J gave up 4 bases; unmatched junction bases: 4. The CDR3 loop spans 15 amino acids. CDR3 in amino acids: CASSPGLAGPDTQYF. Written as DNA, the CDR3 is TGTGCCAGCAGCCCCGGACTAGCGGGACCAGATACGCAGTATTTT.

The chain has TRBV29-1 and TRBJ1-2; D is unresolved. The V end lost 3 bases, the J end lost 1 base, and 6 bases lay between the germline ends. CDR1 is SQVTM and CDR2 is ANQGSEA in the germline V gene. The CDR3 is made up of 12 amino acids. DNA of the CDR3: TGCAGCGTTGAGTACAATAACTATGGCTACACCTTC. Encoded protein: CSVEYNNYGYTF.

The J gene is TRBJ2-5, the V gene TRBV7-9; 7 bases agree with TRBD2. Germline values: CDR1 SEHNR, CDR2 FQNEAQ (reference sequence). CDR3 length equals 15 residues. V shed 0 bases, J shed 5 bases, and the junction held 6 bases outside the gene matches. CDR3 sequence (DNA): TGTGCCAGCAGCTTAGCGGCGGGGGTGGTGGAGACCCAGTACTTC. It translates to CASSLAAGVVETQYF.

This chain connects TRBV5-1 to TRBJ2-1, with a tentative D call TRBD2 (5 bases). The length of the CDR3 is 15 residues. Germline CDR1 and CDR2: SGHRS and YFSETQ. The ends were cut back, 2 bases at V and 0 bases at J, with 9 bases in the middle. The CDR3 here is CASSFTTSSYNEQFF. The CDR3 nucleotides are TGCGCCAGCAGCTTCACAACTAGCTCCTACAATGAGCAGTTCTTC. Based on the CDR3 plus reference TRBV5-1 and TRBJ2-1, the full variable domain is KAGVTQTPRYLIKTRGQQVTLSCSPISGHRSVSWYQQTPGQGLQFLFEYFSETQRNKGNFPGRFSGRQFSNSRSEMNVSTLELGDSALYLCASSFTTSSYNEQFFGPGTRLTVL.

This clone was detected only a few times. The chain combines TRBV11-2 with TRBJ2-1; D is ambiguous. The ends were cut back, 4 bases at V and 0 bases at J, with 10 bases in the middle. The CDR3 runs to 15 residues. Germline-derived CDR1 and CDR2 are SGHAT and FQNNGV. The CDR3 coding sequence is TGTGCCAGCAGCTCTCATTTCAGCTCCTACAATGAGCAGTTCTTC. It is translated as CASSSHFSSYNEQFF.

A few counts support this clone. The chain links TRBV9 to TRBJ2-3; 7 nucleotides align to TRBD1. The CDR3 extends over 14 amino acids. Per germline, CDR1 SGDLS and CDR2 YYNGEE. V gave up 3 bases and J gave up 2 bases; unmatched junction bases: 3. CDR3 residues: CASSGGQTTDTQYF. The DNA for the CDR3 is TGTGCCAGCAGCGGGGGACAGACCACAGATACGCAGTATTTT.

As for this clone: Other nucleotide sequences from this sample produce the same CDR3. CDR3: CASSTLAGRTDTQYF. For the CDR3, the DNA is TGTGCCAGCAGTACCCTTGCGGGCCGCACAGATACGCAGTATTTT. V gene TRBV27 combines with J gene TRBJ2-3, with a possible D match to TRBD2 (5 bases). Trimming took off 5 bases at V and 1 base at J, with 13 bases between the two ends. The CDR3 contains 15 residues. Germline V CDR1 and CDR2: MNHEY, SMNVEV (reference sequence).

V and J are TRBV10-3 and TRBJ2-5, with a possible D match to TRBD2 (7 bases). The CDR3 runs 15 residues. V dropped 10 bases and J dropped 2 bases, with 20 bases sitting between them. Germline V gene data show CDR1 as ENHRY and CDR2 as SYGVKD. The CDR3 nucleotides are TGTGCCACCGGGGACCTAGGGGGGGGACAAGAGACCCAGTACTTC. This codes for CATGDLGGGQETQYF.

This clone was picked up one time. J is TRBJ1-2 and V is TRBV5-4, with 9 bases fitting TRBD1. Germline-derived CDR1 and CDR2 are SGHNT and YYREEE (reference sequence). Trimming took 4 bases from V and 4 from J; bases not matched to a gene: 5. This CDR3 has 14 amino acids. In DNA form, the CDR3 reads TGTGCCAGCAGCCCGGGACAGGGCGGCTATGGCTACACCTTC. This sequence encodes CASSPGQGGYGYTF.

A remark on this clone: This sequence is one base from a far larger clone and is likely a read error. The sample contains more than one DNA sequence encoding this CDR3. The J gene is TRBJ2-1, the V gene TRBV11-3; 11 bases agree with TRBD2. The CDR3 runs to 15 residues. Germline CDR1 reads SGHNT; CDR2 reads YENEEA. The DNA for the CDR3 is TGCGCCAGCAGCTTTAGCGGGGGGGGCGGGAATGAGCAGTTCTTC. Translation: CASSFSGGGGNEQFF.